A single T cell receptor (beta chain) is shown here with its context. What this receptor recognizes is not known. The sample holds no much larger clone one base away, and base qualities are not on file. A distance of 18 bases separates the germline ends of V and J, which lose 0 bases and 1 base respectively. CDR1 and CDR2 are read off the germline V gene as MNHEY and SVGAGI. The CDR3 goes from the cysteine to the phenylalanine over 18 residues. Only CDR3 DNA is held: 54 bases, read in frame from base 1. Data came from an Illumina HiSeq 1500. TCRdb reran the public reads through fastp at Q25 and MiXCR, keeping productive beta chains. Each record represents a unique CDR3 protein, reported with the most common genes and DNA among its rows. This sample has about 920,000 distinct CDR3 sequences in its table, and around 29% of those were observed once. The top ten hold more than 13% of the sample. The sample's treatment or condition label, in plain terms: in vitro stimulation with specific CMV peptide epitopes to enrich CMV-specific T cells.

The data belong to a study of T cell repertoires in cytomegalovirus infection (dated by TCRdb to about 2019). For the wider study: Peptide stimulations targeted recently identified HLA-C-restricted CMV epitopes, whose presentation resists viral immunomodulation, together with well-studied HLA-B-restricted epitopes. Donor HLA type was relevant to the analysis, as public TCR beta signatures indicated carriage of CMV infection together with the matching HLA type.

Overall results and qualifications from the work: Carriers of CMV infection plus the relevant HLA type were discriminated by the cumulative frequency of public TCR beta family members in the study cohort and in an independent roughly 370-donor cohort. In the ex vivo response, HLA-C-restricted CMV-specific TCR beta clonotypes were dominant, and in two of eight donors the single most frequent clonotype came from this HLA-C-restricted group.

Sample: cultured CD8+ T cells from PBMCs, taken from culture after CMV antigen stimulation. The V gene is TRBV6-5 and the J gene is TRBJ2-5; the best D guess is TRBD1, with 5 bases matching. This TCR was sampled from a human donor in good health (CMV status not recorded). Some clones in this sample may be carry-over from other donors' samples. CDR3 protein: CASSYSSLGPSIQETQYF. The nucleotide sequence is TGTGCCAGCAGTTACTCGTCTCTGGGGCCCTCCATCCAAGAGACCCAGTACTTC.